These T cell receptor beta chains were read from a single sample in a study of blood T cell repertoires in COVID-19. TCRdb keeps only in-frame clones here, not all; method: immunoSEQ multiplex PCR. The repertoire holds roughly 66,000 clones, with roughly 80% as singletons. The sequencing input was peripheral blood. Every receptor here comes from a man in his fifties or sixties with acute or convalescent COVID-19. The conserved cysteine and the conserved F or W are not part of the CDR3 here. The order of the fields is V gene, J gene, CDR3 length, CDR3 protein.

TRBV6-6	TRBJ1-1	12	ASIPRGGNTEAF
TRBV19	TRBJ2-6	18	ASSISILTGGSSGANVLT
TRBV16	TRBJ1-1	14	ASSQQPPGSNTEAF
TRBV11-2	TRBJ2-2	13	ASSFVGTGRGELF
TRBV7-2	TRBJ1-2	14	ASSLPGDRPRDGYT
TRBV11-2	TRBJ1-2	12	ASRHYRQGTGYT
TRBV5-1	TRBJ1-4	14	ASGKQGSLANEKLF
TRBV18	TRBJ2-5	15	ASSPSRTVSYQETQY
TRBV5-4	TRBJ1-6	12	ASSLQGAGSPLH
TRBV19	TRBJ2-1	11	ASSIAGRDEQF
TRBV6-6	TRBJ2-1	13	ASTGSPSSYNEQF
TRBV11-2	TRBJ2-1	12	ASSFGYRDNEQF
TRBV4-2	TRBJ1-5	13	ASSQYGTANQPQH
TRBV6-1	TRBJ2-3	15	ASSEDPGEMGTDTQY